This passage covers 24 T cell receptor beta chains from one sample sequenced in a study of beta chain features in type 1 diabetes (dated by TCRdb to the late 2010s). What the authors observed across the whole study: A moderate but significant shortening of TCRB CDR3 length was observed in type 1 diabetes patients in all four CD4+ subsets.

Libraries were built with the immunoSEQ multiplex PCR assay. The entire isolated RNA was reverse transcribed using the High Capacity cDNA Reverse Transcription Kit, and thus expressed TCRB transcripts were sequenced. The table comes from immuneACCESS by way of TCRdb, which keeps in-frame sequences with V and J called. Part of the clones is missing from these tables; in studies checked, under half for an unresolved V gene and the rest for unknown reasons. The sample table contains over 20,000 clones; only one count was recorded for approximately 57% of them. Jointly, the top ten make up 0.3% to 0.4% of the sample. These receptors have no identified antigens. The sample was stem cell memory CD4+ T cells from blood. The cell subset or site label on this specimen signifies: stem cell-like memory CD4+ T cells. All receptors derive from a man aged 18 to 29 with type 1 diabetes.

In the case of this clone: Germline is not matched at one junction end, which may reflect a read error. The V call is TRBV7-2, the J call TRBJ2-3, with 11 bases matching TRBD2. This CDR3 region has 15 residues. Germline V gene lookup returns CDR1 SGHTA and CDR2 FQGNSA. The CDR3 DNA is TGTGCCAGCAGGTTAGCGGGGGGGCCCGCAGATACGCAGTATTTT. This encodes CASRLAGGPADTQYF.

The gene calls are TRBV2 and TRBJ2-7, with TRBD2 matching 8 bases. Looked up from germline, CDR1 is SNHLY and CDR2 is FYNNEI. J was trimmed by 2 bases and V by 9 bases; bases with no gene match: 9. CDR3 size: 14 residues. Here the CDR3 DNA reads TGTGCCAGTGATCGGGAGGGTGGTGCCTACGAGCAGTACTTC. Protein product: CASDREGGAYEQYF.

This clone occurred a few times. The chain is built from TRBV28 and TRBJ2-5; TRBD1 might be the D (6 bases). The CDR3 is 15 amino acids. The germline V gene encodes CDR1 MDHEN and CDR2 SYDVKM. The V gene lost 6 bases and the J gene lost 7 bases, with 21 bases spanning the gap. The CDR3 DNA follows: TGTGCCAGCAGCCGACCATGGACAGAGCGAGGGACCCAGTACTTC. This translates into CASSRPWTERGTQYF.

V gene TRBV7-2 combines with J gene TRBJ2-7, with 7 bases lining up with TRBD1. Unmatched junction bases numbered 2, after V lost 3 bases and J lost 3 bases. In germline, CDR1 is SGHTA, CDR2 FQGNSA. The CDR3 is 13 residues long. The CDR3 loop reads CASSFGTDYEQYF. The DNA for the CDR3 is TGTGCCAGCAGCTTCGGGACAGACTACGAGCAGTACTTC.

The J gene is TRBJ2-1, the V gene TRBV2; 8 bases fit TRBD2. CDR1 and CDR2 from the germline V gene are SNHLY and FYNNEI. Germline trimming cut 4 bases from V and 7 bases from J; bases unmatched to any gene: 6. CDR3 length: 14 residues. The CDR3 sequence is CASSVGLAMNEQFF. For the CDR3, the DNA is TGTGCCAGCAGTGTAGGACTAGCAATGAATGAGCAGTTCTTC.

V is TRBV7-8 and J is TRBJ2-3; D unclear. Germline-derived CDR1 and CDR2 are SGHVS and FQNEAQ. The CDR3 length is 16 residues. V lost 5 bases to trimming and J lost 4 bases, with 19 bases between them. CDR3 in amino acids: CASSQEWLSRPDTQYF. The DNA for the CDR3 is TGTGCCAGCAGCCAAGAGTGGTTAAGTCGTCCAGATACGCAGTATTTT.

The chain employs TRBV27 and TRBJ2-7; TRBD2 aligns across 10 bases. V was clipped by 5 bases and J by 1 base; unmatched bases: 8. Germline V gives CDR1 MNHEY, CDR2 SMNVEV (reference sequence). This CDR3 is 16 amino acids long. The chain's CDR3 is CASSPQLAGLSYEQYF. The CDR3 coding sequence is TGTGCCAGCAGTCCCCAACTAGCGGGGTTGTCCTACGAGCAGTACTTC.

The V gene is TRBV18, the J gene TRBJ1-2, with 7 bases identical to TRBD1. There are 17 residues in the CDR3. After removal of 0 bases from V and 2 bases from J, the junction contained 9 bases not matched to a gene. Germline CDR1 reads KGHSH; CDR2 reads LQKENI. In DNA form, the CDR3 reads TGTGCCAGCTCACCACCGAGAGGGGGCGCCTGGAACTATGGCTACACCTTC. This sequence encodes CASSPPRGGAWNYGYTF.

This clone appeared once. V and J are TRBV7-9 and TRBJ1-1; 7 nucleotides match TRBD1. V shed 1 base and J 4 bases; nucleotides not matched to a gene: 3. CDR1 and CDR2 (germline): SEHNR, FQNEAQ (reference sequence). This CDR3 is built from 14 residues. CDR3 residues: CASSLEQGSTEAFF. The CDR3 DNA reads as TGTGCCAGCAGCTTAGAACAGGGGAGCACTGAAGCTTTCTTT.

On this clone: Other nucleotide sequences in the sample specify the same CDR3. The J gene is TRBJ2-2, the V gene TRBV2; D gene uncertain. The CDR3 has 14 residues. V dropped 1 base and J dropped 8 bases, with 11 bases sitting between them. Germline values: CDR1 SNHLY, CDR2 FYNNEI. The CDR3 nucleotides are TGTGCCAGCAGTGAAGACACGAGCGTTGGGGAGCTGTTTTTT. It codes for CASSEDTSVGELFF.

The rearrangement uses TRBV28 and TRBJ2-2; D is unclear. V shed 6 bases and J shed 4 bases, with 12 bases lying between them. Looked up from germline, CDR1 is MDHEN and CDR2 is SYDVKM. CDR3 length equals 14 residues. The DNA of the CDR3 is TGTGCCAGCAGGGCAGGTGGTACCACCGGGGAGCTGTTTTTT. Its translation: CASRAGGTTGELFF. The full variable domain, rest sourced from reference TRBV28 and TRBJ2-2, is DVKVTQSSRYLVKRTGEKVFLECVQDMDHENMFWYRQDPGLGLRLIYFSYDVKMKEKGDIPEGYSVSREKKERFSLILESASTNQTSMYLCASRAGGTTGELFFGEGSRLTVL.

The CDR3 sequence: CASSVGIAGATYNEQFF. CDR3 DNA sequence: TGTGCCAGCAGCGTAGGGATAGCGGGAGCCACTTACAATGAGCAGTTCTTC. The V call is TRBV9, the J call TRBJ2-1, with TRBD2 matching 9 bases. CDR3 size: 17 residues. V shed 0 bases and J 4 bases; nucleotides not matched to a gene: 8. Germline V gene sequence: CDR1 SGDLS, CDR2 YYNGEE.

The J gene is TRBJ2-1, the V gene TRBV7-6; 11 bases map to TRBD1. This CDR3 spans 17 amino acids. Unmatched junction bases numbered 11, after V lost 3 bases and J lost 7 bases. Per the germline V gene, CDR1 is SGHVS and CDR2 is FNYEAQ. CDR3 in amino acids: CASSFVPGTGGVNEQFF. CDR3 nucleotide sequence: TGTGCCAGCAGCTTCGTACCCGGGACAGGGGGAGTAAATGAGCAGTTCTTC.

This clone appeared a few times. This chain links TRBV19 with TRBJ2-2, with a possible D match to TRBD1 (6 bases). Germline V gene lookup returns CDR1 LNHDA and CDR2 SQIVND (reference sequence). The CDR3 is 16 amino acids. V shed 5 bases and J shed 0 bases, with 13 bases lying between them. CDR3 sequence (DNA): TGTGCCAGTAGTCCGAAACAGGGTACGAACACCGGGGAGCTGTTTTTT. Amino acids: CASSPKQGTNTGELFF.

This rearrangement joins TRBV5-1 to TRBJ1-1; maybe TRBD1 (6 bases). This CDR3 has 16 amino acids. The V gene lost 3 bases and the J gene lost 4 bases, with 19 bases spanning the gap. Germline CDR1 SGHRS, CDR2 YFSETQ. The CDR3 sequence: CASSWDQGRLGTEAFF. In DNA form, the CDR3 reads TGCGCCAGCAGCTGGGACCAGGGGCGCCTGGGCACTGAAGCTTTCTTT.

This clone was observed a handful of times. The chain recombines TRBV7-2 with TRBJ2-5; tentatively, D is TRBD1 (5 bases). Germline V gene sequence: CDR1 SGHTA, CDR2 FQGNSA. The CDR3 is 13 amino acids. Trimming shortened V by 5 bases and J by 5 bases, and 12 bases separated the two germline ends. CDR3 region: CASSGDSWETQYF. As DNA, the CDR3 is TGTGCCAGCAGCGGCGACAGTTGGGAGACCCAGTACTTC.

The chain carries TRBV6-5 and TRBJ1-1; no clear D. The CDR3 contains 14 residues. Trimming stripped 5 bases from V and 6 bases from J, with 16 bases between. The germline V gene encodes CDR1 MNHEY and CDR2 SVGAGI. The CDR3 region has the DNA TGTGCCAGCAGTCCGGTCGTACCTCCCGCTGAAGCTTTCTTT. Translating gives CASSPVVPPAEAFF.

The CDR3 region has the DNA TGTGCCAGCATGATGCGGGGGGCTATTCCCGGGGAGCTGTTTTTT. This codes for CASMMRGAIPGELFF. The chain combines TRBV7-6 with TRBJ2-2, with 8 bases aligning to TRBD2. The germline gives CDR1 SGHVS, CDR2 FNYEAQ. The trim removed 7 bases at V and 6 bases at J, leaving 10 bases unmatched. The CDR3 consists of 15 residues.

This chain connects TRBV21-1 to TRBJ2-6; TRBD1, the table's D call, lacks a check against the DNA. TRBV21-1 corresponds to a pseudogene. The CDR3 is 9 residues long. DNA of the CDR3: TGTGCCACCCCGGACAGGGATAATTTC. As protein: CATPDRDNF.

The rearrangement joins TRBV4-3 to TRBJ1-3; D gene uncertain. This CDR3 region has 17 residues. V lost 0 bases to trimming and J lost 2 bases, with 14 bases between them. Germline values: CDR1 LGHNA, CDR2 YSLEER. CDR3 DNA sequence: TGCGCCAGCAGCCAAGATAGTCCACAGACGACTGGAAACACCATATATTTT. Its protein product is CASSQDSPQTTGNTIYF.

Here the CDR3 reads CASSEFGIQETQYF. DNA for the CDR3: TGTGCCAGCAGTGAATTCGGTATCCAAGAGACCCAGTACTTC. The chain employs TRBV6-1 and TRBJ2-5; D gene uncertain. Germline V gives CDR1 MNHNS, CDR2 SASEGT. The CDR3 consists of 14 residues. Trimming stripped 2 bases from V and 1 base from J, with 8 bases between.

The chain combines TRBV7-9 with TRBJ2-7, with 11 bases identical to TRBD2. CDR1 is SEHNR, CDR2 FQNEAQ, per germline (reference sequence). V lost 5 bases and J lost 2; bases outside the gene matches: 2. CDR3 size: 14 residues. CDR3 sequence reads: CASSDSGGAYEQYF. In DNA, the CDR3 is TGTGCCAGCAGCGATAGCGGGGGGGCCTACGAGCAGTACTTC.

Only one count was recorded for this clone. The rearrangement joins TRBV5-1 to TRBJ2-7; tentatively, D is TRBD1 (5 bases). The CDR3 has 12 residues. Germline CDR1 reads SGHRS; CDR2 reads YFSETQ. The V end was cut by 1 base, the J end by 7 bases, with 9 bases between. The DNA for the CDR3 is TGCGCCAGCAGCTTGACAGGACAAGAGCAGTACTTC. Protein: CASSLTGQEQYF.

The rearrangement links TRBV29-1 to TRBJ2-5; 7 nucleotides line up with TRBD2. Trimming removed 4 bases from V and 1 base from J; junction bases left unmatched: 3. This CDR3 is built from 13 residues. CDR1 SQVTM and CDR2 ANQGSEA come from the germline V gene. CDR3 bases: TGCAGCGTTGGCGGGAGTCTCCAAGAGACCCAGTACTTC. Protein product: CSVGGSLQETQYF.